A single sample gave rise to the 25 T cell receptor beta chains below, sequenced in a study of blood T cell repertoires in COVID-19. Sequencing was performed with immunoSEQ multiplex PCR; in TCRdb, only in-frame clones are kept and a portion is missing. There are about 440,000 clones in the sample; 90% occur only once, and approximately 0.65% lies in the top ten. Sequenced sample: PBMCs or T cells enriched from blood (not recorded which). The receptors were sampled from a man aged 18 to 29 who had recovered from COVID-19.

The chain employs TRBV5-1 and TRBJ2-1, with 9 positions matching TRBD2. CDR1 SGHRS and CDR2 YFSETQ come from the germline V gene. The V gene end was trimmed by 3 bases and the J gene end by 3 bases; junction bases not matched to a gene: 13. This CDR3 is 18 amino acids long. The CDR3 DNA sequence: TGCGCCAGCAGCTCGGGGAGCGGGGGGACGTTGGTCTACAATGAGCAGTTCTTC. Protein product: CASSSGSGGTLVYNEQFF.

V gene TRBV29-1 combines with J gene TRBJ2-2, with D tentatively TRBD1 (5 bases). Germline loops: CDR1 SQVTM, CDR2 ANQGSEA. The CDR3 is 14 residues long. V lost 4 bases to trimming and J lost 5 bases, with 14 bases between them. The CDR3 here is CSVARQGGTGELFF. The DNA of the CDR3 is TGCAGCGTTGCGAGGCAGGGTGGAACCGGGGAGCTGTTTTTT.

CDR3 protein: CASSIFLQGSRTEAFF. For the CDR3, the DNA is TGTGCCAGTAGTATATTTCTACAGGGCTCTAGGACTGAAGCTTTCTTT. J is TRBJ1-1 and V is TRBV19, with D possibly matching TRBD1 (6 bases). Looked up from germline, CDR1 is LNHDA and CDR2 is SQIVND (reference sequence). V lost 2 bases, J lost 5 bases, and 18 bases lay in between. The CDR3 has 16 residues.

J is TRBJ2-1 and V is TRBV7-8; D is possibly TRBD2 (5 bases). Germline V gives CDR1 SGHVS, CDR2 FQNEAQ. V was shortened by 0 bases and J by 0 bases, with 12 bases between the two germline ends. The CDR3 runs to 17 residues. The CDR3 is CASSLAGAGSSYNEQFF. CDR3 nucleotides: TGTGCCAGCAGCTTAGCGGGCGCTGGGAGCTCCTACAATGAGCAGTTCTTC.

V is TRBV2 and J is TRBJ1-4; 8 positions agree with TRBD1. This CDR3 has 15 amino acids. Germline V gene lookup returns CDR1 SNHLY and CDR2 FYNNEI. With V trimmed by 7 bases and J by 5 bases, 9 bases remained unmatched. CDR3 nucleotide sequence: TGTGCCAGCACCCTATTGACAGGGGTAAATGAAAAACTGTTTTTT. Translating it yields CASTLLTGVNEKLFF.

As DNA, the CDR3 is TGCGCCAGCAGCCAAGTAGGGAGACTAGTTCACTACGAGCAGTACTTC. Translated: CASSQVGRLVHYEQYF. The chain recombines TRBV4-1 with TRBJ2-7; TRBD2 might be the D (6 bases). This CDR3 contains 16 residues. Trimming pared 1 base from V and 3 bases from J, leaving 16 bases between. CDR1 and CDR2 (germline): MGHRA, YSYEKL.

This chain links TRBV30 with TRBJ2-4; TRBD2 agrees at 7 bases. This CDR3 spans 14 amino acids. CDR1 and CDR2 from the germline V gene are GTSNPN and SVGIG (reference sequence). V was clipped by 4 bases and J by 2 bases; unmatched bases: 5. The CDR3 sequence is CAWTRGGTKNIQYF. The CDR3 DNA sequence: TGTGCCTGGACGAGGGGAGGGACCAAAAACATTCAGTACTTC.

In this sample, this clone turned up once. The DNA of the CDR3 is TGTGCCAGCAGCGCGGACAGCTGGGGGACTGAAGCTTTCTTT. It translates to CASSADSWGTEAFF. This chain joins TRBV5-8 and TRBJ1-1, with a possible D match to TRBD1 (6 bases). Deletions cut 4 bases from V and 5 bases from J, with 15 bases between. The CDR3 is 14 amino acids. Germline V lookup: CDR1 SGHTS, CDR2 YDEGEE.

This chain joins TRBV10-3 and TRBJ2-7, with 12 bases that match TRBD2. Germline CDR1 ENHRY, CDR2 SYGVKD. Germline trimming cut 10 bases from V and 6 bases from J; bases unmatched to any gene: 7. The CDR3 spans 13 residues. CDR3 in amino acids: CATASGGAGEQYF. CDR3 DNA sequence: TGTGCCACGGCTAGCGGGGGGGCTGGCGAGCAGTACTTC.

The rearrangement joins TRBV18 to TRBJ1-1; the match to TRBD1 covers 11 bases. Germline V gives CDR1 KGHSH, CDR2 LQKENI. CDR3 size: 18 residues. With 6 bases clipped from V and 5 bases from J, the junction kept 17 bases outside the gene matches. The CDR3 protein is CASSQQIGTGGSKTEAFF. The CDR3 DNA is TGTGCCAGCTCCCAACAAATCGGGACAGGGGGTTCTAAAACTGAAGCTTTCTTT.

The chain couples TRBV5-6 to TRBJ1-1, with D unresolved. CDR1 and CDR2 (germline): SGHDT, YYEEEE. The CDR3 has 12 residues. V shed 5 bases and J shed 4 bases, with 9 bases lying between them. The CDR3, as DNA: TGTGCCAGCAGGGAAGCGGGCACTGAAGCTTTCTTT. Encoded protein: CASREAGTEAFF.

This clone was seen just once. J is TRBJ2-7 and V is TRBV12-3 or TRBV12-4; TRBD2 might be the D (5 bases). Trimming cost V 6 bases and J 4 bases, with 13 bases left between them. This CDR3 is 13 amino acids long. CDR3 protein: CASSSGLLYEQYF. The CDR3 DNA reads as TGTGCCAGCAGCTCCGGACTGTTATACGAGCAGTACTTC.

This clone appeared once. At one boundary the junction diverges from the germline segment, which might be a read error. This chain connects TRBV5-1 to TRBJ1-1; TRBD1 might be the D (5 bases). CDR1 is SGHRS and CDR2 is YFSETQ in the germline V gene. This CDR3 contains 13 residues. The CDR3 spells CASSPAGTKVTIF. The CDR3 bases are TGCGCCAGCAGCCCGGCCGGGACTAAAGTGACCATCTTT.

The CDR3 bases are TGTGCCAGCAGCCCTGGGACAGGGGGTTCTGAAGACACCGGGGAGCTGTTTTTT. This encodes CASSPGTGGSEDTGELFF. This chain links TRBV4-2 with TRBJ2-2; TRBD1 matches at 11 bases. This CDR3 contains 18 residues. The junction had 10 bases not matched to a gene; V was cut back by 4 bases and J by 3 bases. Per germline, CDR1 LGHNA and CDR2 YNFKEQ.

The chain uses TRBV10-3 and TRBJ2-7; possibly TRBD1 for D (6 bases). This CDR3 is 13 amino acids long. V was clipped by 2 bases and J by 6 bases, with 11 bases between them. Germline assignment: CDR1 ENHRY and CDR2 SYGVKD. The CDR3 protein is CAISEGTGSEQYF. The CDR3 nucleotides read TGTGCCATCAGTGAGGGAACAGGGAGCGAGCAGTACTTC.

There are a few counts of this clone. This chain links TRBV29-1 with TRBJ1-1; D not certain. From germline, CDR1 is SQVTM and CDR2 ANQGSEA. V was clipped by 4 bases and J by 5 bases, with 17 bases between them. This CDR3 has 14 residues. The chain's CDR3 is CSVVSWVRGTEAFF. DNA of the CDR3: TGCAGCGTTGTATCCTGGGTACGAGGGACTGAAGCTTTCTTT.

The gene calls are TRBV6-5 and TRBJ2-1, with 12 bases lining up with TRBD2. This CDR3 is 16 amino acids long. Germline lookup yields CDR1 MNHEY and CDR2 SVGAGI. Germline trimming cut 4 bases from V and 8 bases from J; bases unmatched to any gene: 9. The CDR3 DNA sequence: TGTGCCAGCAGTTCGACTAGCGGGAGAATTAAGGATGAGCAGTTCTTC. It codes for CASSSTSGRIKDEQFF.

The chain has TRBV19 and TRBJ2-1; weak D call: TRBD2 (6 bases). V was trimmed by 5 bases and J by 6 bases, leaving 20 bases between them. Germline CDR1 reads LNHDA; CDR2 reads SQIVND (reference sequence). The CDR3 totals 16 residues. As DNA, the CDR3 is TGTGCCAGTAGTGCCCTTTGGGCGGGAAGGGGCAATGAGCAGTTCTTC. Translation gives CASSALWAGRGNEQFF.

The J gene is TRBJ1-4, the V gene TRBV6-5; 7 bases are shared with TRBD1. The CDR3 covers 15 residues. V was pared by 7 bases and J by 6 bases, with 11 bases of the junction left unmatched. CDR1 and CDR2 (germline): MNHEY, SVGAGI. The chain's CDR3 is CASTLRQGGHEKLFF. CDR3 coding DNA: TGTGCCAGCACCCTACGACAGGGCGGGCATGAAAAACTGTTTTTT.

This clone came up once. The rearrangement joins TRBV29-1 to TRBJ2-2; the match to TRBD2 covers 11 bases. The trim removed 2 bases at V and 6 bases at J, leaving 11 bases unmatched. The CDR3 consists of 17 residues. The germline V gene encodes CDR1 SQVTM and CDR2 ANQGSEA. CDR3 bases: TGCAGCGTTGAATCATCTACTAGCGGGAGACGTGCCGGGGAGCTGTTTTTT. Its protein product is CSVESSTSGRRAGELFF.

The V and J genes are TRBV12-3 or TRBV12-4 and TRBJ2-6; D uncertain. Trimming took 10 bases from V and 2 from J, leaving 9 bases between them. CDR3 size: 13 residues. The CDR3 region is CATTSAGANVLTF. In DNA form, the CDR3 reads TGTGCCACCACTTCGGCTGGGGCCAACGTCCTGACTTTC.

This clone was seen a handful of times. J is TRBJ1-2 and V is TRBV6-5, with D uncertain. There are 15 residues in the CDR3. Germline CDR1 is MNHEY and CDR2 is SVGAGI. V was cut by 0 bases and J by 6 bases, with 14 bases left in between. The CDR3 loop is CASSYSVFVRDGYTF. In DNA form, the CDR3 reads TGTGCCAGCAGTTACTCAGTGTTCGTGCGGGATGGCTACACCTTC.

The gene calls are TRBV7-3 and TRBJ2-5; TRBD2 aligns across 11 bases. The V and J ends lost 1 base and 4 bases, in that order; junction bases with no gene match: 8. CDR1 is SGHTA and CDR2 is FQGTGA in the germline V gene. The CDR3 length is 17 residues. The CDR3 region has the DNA TGTGCCAGCAGCTTAAGGCCTAGCGGGGGGAAGAGAGAGACCCAGTACTTC. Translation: CASSLRPSGGKRETQYF. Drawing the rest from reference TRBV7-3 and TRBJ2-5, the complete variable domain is GAGVSQTPSNKVTEKGKYVELRCDPISGHTALYWYRQSLGQGPEFLIYFQGTGAADDSGLPNDRFFAVRPEGSVSTLKIQRTERGDSAVYLCASSLRPSGGKRETQYFGPGTRLLVL.

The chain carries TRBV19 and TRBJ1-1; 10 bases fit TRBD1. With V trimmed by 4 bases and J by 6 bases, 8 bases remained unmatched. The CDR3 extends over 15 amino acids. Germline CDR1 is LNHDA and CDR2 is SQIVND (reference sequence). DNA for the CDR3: TGTGCCAGTAGTAACCGGGGACAGGGGAGGGCTGAAGCTTTCTTT. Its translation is CASSNRGQGRAEAFF.

The CDR3 nucleotides read TGTGCCAGCAGCAAGGCGGAGGAGGGGATTAATGAAAAACTGTTTTTT. It is translated as CASSKAEEGINEKLFF. The chain combines TRBV11-3 with TRBJ1-4, with a tentative D call TRBD1 (5 bases). Germline V gives CDR1 SGHNT, CDR2 YENEEA. Trimming stripped 5 bases from V and 4 bases from J, with 17 bases between. The CDR3 totals 16 residues.